This T cell receptor (beta chain) derives from a study of T-cell reconstitution after alpha-beta-depleted transplantation in children. General study results and limits: Expanded graft clones numbering several hundred reportedly gave rise to alpha-beta T cells about two months after transplant. T-cell numbers and diversity, one year after transplant, stemmed largely from T cells that were newly produced. Several patients had high TCRbeta diversity at day 60; it came from surviving recipient T cells and thymic progenitors.

Unique molecular identifiers were used in preparing the TCRbeta library. TCRdb processed the PCR reads anew with MiXCR; each CDR3 protein has one entry. The sample contains almost 500,000 distinct CDR3 sequences, 10% to 13% of which appear only once. Deletions cut 0 bases from V and 1 base from J, with 11 bases between. The CDR3 is made up of 16 amino acids. Germline V CDR1 and CDR2: MNHEY, SVGAGI. There are a few counts of this clonotype. What it recognizes is unknown. V is TRBV6-5 and J is TRBJ2-3, with a tentative D call TRBD1 (5 bases). The TCR originated in a child between 2 and 9 years old with inherited bone marrow failure, due to receive a stem cell transplant. The specimen was PBMCs, collected before TCRalphabeta/CD19-depleted stem cell transplant. CDR3 sequence: CASSYSAGWGTDTQYF. The DNA of the CDR3 is TGTGCCAGCAGTTACTCAGCAGGGTGGGGCACAGATACGCAGTATTTT.